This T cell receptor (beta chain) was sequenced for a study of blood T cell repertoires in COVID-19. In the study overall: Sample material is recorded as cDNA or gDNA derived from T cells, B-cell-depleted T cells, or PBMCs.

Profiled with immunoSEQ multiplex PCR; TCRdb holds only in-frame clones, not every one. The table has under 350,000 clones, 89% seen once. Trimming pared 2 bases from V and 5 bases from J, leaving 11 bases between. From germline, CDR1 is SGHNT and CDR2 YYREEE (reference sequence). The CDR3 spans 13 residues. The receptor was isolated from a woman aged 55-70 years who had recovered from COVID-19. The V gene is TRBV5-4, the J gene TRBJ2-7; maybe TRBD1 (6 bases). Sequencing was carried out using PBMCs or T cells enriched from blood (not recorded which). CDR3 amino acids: CASSFDRRNEQYF. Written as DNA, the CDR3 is TGTGCCAGCAGCTTCGACAGGCGCAACGAGCAGTACTTC. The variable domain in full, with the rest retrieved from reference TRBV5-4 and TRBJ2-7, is ETGVTQSPTHLIKTRGQQVTLRCSSQSGHNTVSWYQQALGQGPQFIFQYYREEENGRGNFPPRFSGLQFPNYSSELNVNALELDDSALYLCASSFDRRNEQYFGPGTRLTVT.